The 16 T cell receptor beta chains presented below share a single source sample, sequenced in a study of cytomegalovirus exposure and HLA in healthy donors. Amplification used 60 Vbeta primers and 13 Jbeta primers. The assay was immunoSEQ multiplex PCR, and TCRdb's table has in-frame clones only and misses some. The sample comprises around 170,000 clones, over 70% of which are singletons, and 3.5% to 4% rests with the top ten. The specimen was PBMCs. All receptors come from a man aged 50-60 years in good health and CMV-seronegative.

The chain is built from TRBV5-8 and TRBJ1-3; weak D call: TRBD1 (6 bases). CDR3 length: 15 residues. Germline V gene lookup returns CDR1 SGHTS and CDR2 YDEGEE. V was trimmed by 7 bases and J by 1 base, leaving 15 bases between them. Here the CDR3 reads CASEWGRLSGNTIYF. CDR3 nucleotide sequence: TGTGCCAGCGAATGGGGGCGACTTTCTGGAAACACCATATATTTT.

The chain uses TRBV7-9 and TRBJ2-4; the D is unclear. Per germline, CDR1 SEHNR and CDR2 FQNEAQ (reference sequence). V was shortened by 1 base and J by 2 bases, with 3 bases between the two germline ends. The length of the CDR3 is 13 residues. The CDR3 coding sequence is TGTGCCAGCAGCTTAGTTACCAAAAACATTCAGTACTTC. It translates to CASSLVTKNIQYF.

The chain employs TRBV27 and TRBJ1-5, with no clear D. CDR1 MNHEY and CDR2 SMNVEV come from the germline V gene (reference sequence). Trimming stripped 5 bases from V and 4 bases from J, with 15 bases between. The length of the CDR3 is 15 residues. The CDR3 DNA is TGTGCCAGCAGTCCCTATTCCGGGAAGAATCAGCCCCAGCATTTT. This sequence encodes CASSPYSGKNQPQHF.

About this clone itself: The junction shows a germline mismatch at one end, possibly a read error. The rearrangement joins TRBV15 to TRBJ1-1; D might be TRBD1 (5 bases). CDR1 LNHNV and CDR2 YYDKDF come from the germline V gene (reference sequence). The CDR3 contains 13 residues. The CDR3 nucleotides are TGTGCCACCAGCAGAGATATGGGACTTCTCGACCGTTTT. Its protein is CATSRDMGLLDRF. Together with reference TRBV15 and TRBJ1-1, the CDR3 gives the full variable domain: DAMVIQNPRYQVTQFGKPVTLSCSQTLNHNVMYWYQQKSSQAPKLLFHYYDKDFNNEADTPDNFQSRRPNTSFCFLDIRSPGLGDTAMYLCATSRDMGLLDRFGQGTRLTVV.

The rearrangement links TRBV7-2 to TRBJ1-1; D gene unclear. Trimming left V 6 bases short and J 4 bases short, with 18 bases between. There are 15 residues in the CDR3. Germline CDR1 and CDR2: SGHTA and FQGNSA. CDR3 DNA: TGTGCCAGCAGATCTCGGGTGGGTACCGTCACTGAAGCTTTCTTT. It translates to CASRSRVGTVTEAFF.

The chain couples TRBV4-1 to TRBJ1-2; 9 positions match TRBD1. CDR3 length: 15 amino acids. V was pared by 2 bases and J by 3 bases, with 4 bases of the junction left unmatched. Germline lookup yields CDR1 MGHRA and CDR2 YSYEKL. The CDR3: CASSQIRDRDYGYTF. CDR3 DNA: TGCGCCAGCAGCCAAATCCGGGACAGGGACTATGGCTACACCTTC.

The chain carries TRBV7-3 and TRBJ2-2; D remains unclear. Trimming took off 5 bases at V and 6 bases at J, with 10 bases between the two ends. The CDR3 totals 13 residues. Per germline, CDR1 SGHTA and CDR2 FQGTGA. CDR3 sequence: CASSPATSGELFF. CDR3 DNA sequence: TGTGCCAGCAGCCCTGCCACTTCCGGGGAGCTGTTTTTT.

A few counts support this clone. J is TRBJ1-6 and V is TRBV27; possible D gene TRBD1, 5 bases. Per germline, CDR1 MNHEY and CDR2 SMNVEV (reference sequence). The CDR3 runs to 17 residues. V lost 5 bases and J lost 7, with 21 bases in between. The CDR3 spells CASSKQVLERGNSPLHF. The DNA for the CDR3 is TGTGCCAGCAGTAAACAGGTATTAGAGCGGGGGAATTCACCCCTCCACTTT.

The chain recombines TRBV19 with TRBJ1-5; D is possibly TRBD1 (5 bases). The CDR3 runs 13 residues. V was pared by 5 bases and J by 5 bases, with 10 bases between. CDR1 LNHDA and CDR2 SQIVND come from the germline V gene (reference sequence). The CDR3 is CASSSRTYQPQHF. CDR3 in DNA: TGTGCCAGTAGTTCCAGGACATATCAGCCCCAGCATTTT. The whole variable domain, remainder taken from reference TRBV19 and TRBJ1-5, is DGGITQSPKYLFRKEGQNVTLSCEQNLNHDAMYWYRQDPGQGLRLIYYSQIVNDFQKGDIAEGYSVSREKKESFPLTVTSAQKNPTAFYLCASSSRTYQPQHFGDGTRLSIL.

The rearrangement joins TRBV7-2 to TRBJ1-1; TRBD1 matches 9 bases. There are 16 residues in the CDR3. V dropped 0 bases and J dropped 11; count of bases not matched to a gene: 13. From germline, CDR1 is SGHTA and CDR2 FQGNSA. In nucleotides, the CDR3 is TGTGCCAGCAGCTTAGCGGGGGGTGGGACAGGGAGAATGGCTTTCTTT. This gives the protein CASSLAGGGTGRMAFF.

J is TRBJ2-1 and V is TRBV9; D is possibly TRBD2 (6 bases). Trimming took 3 bases from V and 4 from J, leaving 14 bases between them. CDR3 length: 15 amino acids. CDR1 and CDR2 (germline): SGDLS, YYNGEE. The chain's CDR3 is CASSDPRDSYNEQFF. The CDR3 nucleotides read TGTGCCAGCAGCGACCCCCGGGACTCATACAATGAGCAGTTCTTC.

The chain carries TRBV12-5 and TRBJ2-3; D not certain. Germline CDR1 reads LGHNT; CDR2 reads FRNRAP. The V end lost 0 bases, the J end lost 4 bases, and 14 bases lay between the germline ends. The CDR3 is made up of 16 amino acids. CDR3 DNA sequence: TGTGCTAGTGGTTTGGTACTTACGGGTTCGGCAGATACGCAGTATTTT. Translated: CASGLVLTGSADTQYF.

J is TRBJ1-6 and V is TRBV27, with 11 positions matching TRBD1. Germline V gene lookup returns CDR1 MNHEY and CDR2 SMNVEV (reference sequence). J lost 0 bases, V lost 6 bases, and 10 bases had no gene match. This CDR3 has 19 amino acids. The CDR3 DNA follows: TGTGCCAGCAGCCGAAAGGGACAGGGGGGGAGCTCCTATAATTCACCCCTCCACTTT. Translated: CASSRKGQGGSSYNSPLHF.

Turning to this clone: One junction end disagrees with the germline gene, perhaps due to a read error. The genes are TRBV7-9 and TRBJ2-4; D might be TRBD2 (6 bases). Germline values: CDR1 SEHNR, CDR2 FQNEAQ (reference sequence). The CDR3 contains 14 residues. The CDR3 protein is CSSSFGGPENIQYF. The CDR3 DNA reads TGTTCCAGCAGCTTCGGAGGGCCTGAAAACATTCAGTACTTC.

Only a few counts were recorded for this clone. V gene TRBV2 combines with J gene TRBJ1-6; a weak D match, TRBD1 (5 bases). With 7 bases removed from V and 7 bases from J, the gap between germline ends came to 11 bases. Germline-derived CDR1 and CDR2 are SNHLY and FYNNEI. The CDR3 length is 13 residues. CDR3 bases: TGTGCCAGCAAGGACAAACGGAATTCACCCCTCCACTTT. Translating it yields CASKDKRNSPLHF.

The V gene is TRBV19, the J gene TRBJ2-6; TRBD2 might be the D (6 bases). The germline gives CDR1 LNHDA, CDR2 SQIVND (reference sequence). Trimming stripped 1 base from V and 2 bases from J, with 15 bases between. This CDR3 is 18 amino acids long. CDR3 in DNA: TGTGCCAGTAGTATAGGGGGGAGAGGGAGGCCTGGGGCCAACGTCCTGACTTTC. Protein: CASSIGGRGRPGANVLTF.